This T cell receptor (beta chain) was recovered during a study of human T cells and chemical hapten exposure (dated by TCRdb to the early 2020s). Describing the broader study: For sensitization, 2% DPC in acetone was applied to a 2 cm by 2 cm area of upper inner arm skin. Patients additionally received weekly therapeutic DPC doses to the scalp throughout the roughly 24-week study period. Patch testing was done on the upper back using Finn chambers containing 0.01% DPC, and results were scored after 6 days according to International Contact Dermatitis Research Group standards. Alopecia areata with under or over 50% scalp involvement, alopecia totalis and alopecia universalis were represented in the patient cohort, which was mostly female. The libraries were sequenced as a pool, and the TCR yield per sample differed mostly because of small variations in library volumes within the pool. This study followed changes in the peripheral blood TCR repertoire in vivo during primary and secondary sensitization of alopecia patients to the hapten diphenylcyclopropenone (DPC). Patient blood was sampled pre-sensitization (week 0) and at 2, 6 and about 24 weeks after DPC sensitization. Around 30 alopecia patients provided blood for TCR sequencing at one to four time points (pre-sensitization, 2, 6 and 24 weeks).

General study outcomes and caveats: A positive correlation was found between the number of PT1 expanded TCRs and patch test score, with significance reached at thresholds 8, 16 and 32 but not 4. All patients had alopecia, a presumed autoimmune disease, so their immune response might differ from that of healthy individuals. After repeated subsampling, changes were observed in the strength of the expansion versus patch-test correlation and in the threshold at which the correlation became significant. The number of TCRs above 1 in 1000 frequency did not change with DPC sensitization; there was no evidence of global repertoire structure alterations. Significantly more large CDR3 similarity clusters were formed by expanded TCRs than by pre-sensitization or healthy control sets, consistent with antigen-driven responses.

The time point label, read with the paper, signifies: patch test 1, 2 weeks after DPC sensitization. The treatment or condition label on this specimen signifies: therapeutic diphenylcyclopropenone sensitization with weekly scalp DPC. At each patch-test visit, blood was drawn before the patch test was applied. To be eligible, patients had to be aged 18 to 70, diagnosed with alopecia and judged suitable for DPC therapy, while pregnant patients were excluded. Total RNA was extracted from unfractionated whole blood collected in Tempus Blood RNA tubes. Preparation of the library involved RACE. TCRdb names NextSeq 500 as the instrument used. During library preparation, unique molecular identifiers were attached to individual cDNA molecules so that TCRs could be counted quantitatively and reproducibly. For every blood RNA sample, sequencing covered both the TCR alpha and TCR beta chains. Per the authors' processing: Samples had a median of roughly 87,000 TCRs, with a range from roughly 23,224 to 700,000. The Decombinator software suite was used to annotate V, J and CDR3 in the TCR reads. To make PS versus PT1 abundance plots, every sample was subsampled to the same number of TCRs (28,000). TCRs were defined as expanded if absent before sensitization and observed at least eight times at the 2-week time point. TCRdb reanalyzed the raw reads on its own, using fastp at Q25 for trimming and MiXCR for clone calling, and kept in-frame beta chains. Rows merge per CDR3 protein into single entries with the most common DNA and genes. TCRdb, rather than the study authors, made the V and J calls. This sample has 74,000 or so distinct CDR3 sequences in its table, and approximately 10% of those were observed once. The ten largest clones capture about 3.5% of the sample.

This clonotype was seen repeatedly, ten times or more. Its recognized antigen is unknown. The sample holds no much larger clone one base away, and base qualities are not on file. V is clipped by 2 bases and J by 3 bases, and the sequence between their germline boundaries is 7 bases long. Inclusive of the bounding cysteine and phenylalanine, the CDR3 is 13 residues long. The CDR3 DNA has 39 bases and is translated from base 1. As encoded in the germline V gene, CDR1 is MNHNS while CDR2 is SASEGT. The chain was built from TRBV6-1 and TRBJ1-1; no D gene call is confident. Sequencing was performed on whole blood, taken in connection with sensitization to the hapten diphenylcyclopropenone (DPC). The source is an older woman with alopecia areata. Some clones in this sample may be carry-over from other donors' samples. The nucleotide sequence is TGTGCCAGCAGTGAAAAACAGCACACTGAAGCTTTCTTT. Translated, it reads CASSEKQHTEAFF.